Detailed here is one T cell receptor beta chain. Its antigen is undetermined. Use of 60 Vbeta and 13 Jbeta primers characterized the PCR. Some clones are missing from TCRdb's copy, which holds only in-frame ones; the method was immunoSEQ multiplex PCR. This sample has around 180,000 clones, with roughly 85% found just once. The sample belongs to a study of cytomegalovirus exposure and HLA in healthy donors. Study-level information: An earlier analysis found fewer than 120 million unique TCR beta sequences from about 190 million T cells. Study-level findings and limits: Later genetic work tied a missense DCLRE1C variant to beta-chain V and J trimming. The authors later found most CMV-associated TCR beta chains appeared HLA-restricted.

Germline assignment: CDR1 MGHRA and CDR2 YSYEKL. V trimming: 4 bases; J trimming: 5 bases; junction bases outside the gene matches: 16. CDR3 length equals 17 residues. This sequence joins TRBV4-1 and TRBJ2-5, with 7 bases identical to TRBD1. This TCR was sampled from a boy younger than 10 in good health and CMV-seronegative. Sequenced material: PBMCs. CDR3 region: CASSPRNSTGRWETQYF. CDR3 sequence (DNA): TGCGCCAGCAGCCCAAGGAACTCGACAGGGCGCTGGGAGACCCAGTACTTC.